This T cell receptor beta chain was recovered during a study of blood T cell repertoires in COVID-19 (TCRdb year 2020). In the study overall: Collaborator samples came from the United States, Italy and Spain and covered acute and convalescent phases of COVID-19. The dataset comprised deeply sampled blood TCRbeta repertoires from subjects exposed to, actively infected with, or recovered from COVID-19. The repertoires were released in a freely available public database meant as a resource for research on the immune response to SARS-CoV-2. Where HLA class I and class II types were available, the types were taken from metadata supplied by the sample provider, not from assay-based typing. The prospective study material was composed of cDNA or gDNA derived from T cells, B-cell-depleted T cells, or PBMCs. Nearly every sample came with metadata listing a de-identified subject ID, COVID-19 status, age in years and sex. The samples were drawn from the first 160 participants of the ongoing ImmuneRACE study and from 950 to 1,500 subjects provided by 6 global collaborators. Study-wide conclusions, independent of this receptor: The quantity of clinical and demographic metadata differed by source and by participant and was supplied without curation.

In the prospective study, participants were roughly 18 to 100 years old, resided in 20 to 30 geographic areas of the United States, and were enrolled through a virtual design. In the prospective study, participants were assigned to cohorts based on the clinical history participants reported in a screening survey and a study questionnaire. ImmuneRACE Cohort 3 recovered participants were defined by two consecutive negative NP/OP PCR tests, healthcare professional clearance, or symptom resolution. In the prospective study, whole blood, serum and a nasopharyngeal or oropharyngeal swab were collected from each participant by mobile phlebotomists. Over a roughly two-month period, participants in the prospective study had the option of providing additional blood draws and questionnaires. Before DNA extraction, blood samples from the prospective study were shipped at room temperature or frozen. Details on this clone: This clone's antigen is unknown. Base qualities are not provided; no much larger clone lies one nucleotide away.

The CDR3 spans 15 residues, from the cysteine through the phenylalanine. The sequence is cut down to CDR3 DNA, 45 bases in frame from base 1. V trim: 1 base; J trim: 4 bases; unmatched bases: 6. The germline V gene supplies CDR1 SGHTA and CDR2 FQGNSA. The immunoSEQ Assay, a bias-controlled multiplex PCR, was used to amplify TCRbeta CDR3 regions from genomic DNA. On the authors' methods: Nucleated cell counts per sample were estimated from amplification of reference gene primers within the assay. To quantify the absolute abundance of each unique TCRbeta CDR3 rearrangement, sequence reads were collapsed and filtered. Productive Simpson clonality was computed per sample as the square root of Simpson's diversity index over productive rearrangements. Not all clones reach the TCRdb copy of this immuneACCESS table, which keeps in-frame sequences only. Checked studies attribute under half of the gap to unresolved V genes and leave the rest unexplained. V, J and clone size were drawn from that table, and D and trimming were deduced from the DNA. Counted in this sample were under 450,000 clones; roughly four fifths of them appeared once. Approximately 4.7% of the sample rests with the top ten.

The origin of this receptor is a woman in her fifties or sixties who had recovered from COVID-19. The rearranged segments are TRBV7-2 and TRBJ1-2, with 7 bases aligning to TRBD1. Sequencing was carried out using PBMCs or T cells enriched from blood (not recorded which). The sequenced DNA is TGTGCCAGCAGCTTAGGACAGGGAGCGACCTATGGCTACACCTTC. Its translation is CASSLGQGATYGYTF.